This T cell receptor beta chain was sequenced during a study of regulatory T cells in long-lasting Graves disease. Overall study: Patients newly diagnosed with Graves' had been on antithyroid drugs for under 3 months.

Noted time point: newly diagnosed GD, antithyroid drugs for less than 3 months. Extracted PBMC RNA gave rise to the TCR library. After removal of 6 bases from V and 4 bases from J, the junction contained 5 bases not matched to a gene. Germline lookup yields CDR1 MNHNS and CDR2 SASEGT. This CDR3 contains 14 residues. Building of the TCR beta libraries involved iRepertoire HTBI primers and Arm-PCR of CDR3 regions. TCRdb passed the multiplex PCR reads through MiXCR, listing each CDR3 protein once. The sample includes fewer than 500,000 distinct CDR3 sequences, roughly 17% seen only once; the top ten take more than 10%. These records were also assigned to another study, of T cells in Graves' hyperthyroidism and ophthalmopathy. That publication notes: RT-PCR in the first round (using the HTBI primer set) targeted the TCR CDR3.

The sequencing here drew on peripheral blood mononuclear cells (PBMCs), taken at new diagnosis, from a patient treated with antithyroid drugs. The receptor was isolated from a man aged 40-50 years with Graves disease. The gene calls are TRBV6-1 and TRBJ1-4, with 7 bases matching TRBD1. The CDR3: CASRGQRINEKLFF. The CDR3 DNA is TGTGCCAGCAGGGGACAGCGTATTAATGAAAAACTGTTTTTT.